This T cell receptor (beta chain) was profiled in a study of blood T cell repertoires in COVID-19. Study information: Both acute and convalescent COVID-19 samples were obtained from the United States, Italy and Spain.

CDR1 is MNHEY and CDR2 is SMNVEV in the germline V gene (reference sequence). V lost 3 bases and J 5 bases, leaving 10 bases between the germline ends. The CDR3 length is 14 residues. The table came from immunoSEQ multiplex PCR; TCRdb's copy has only in-frame clones and leaves some out. The data show a few hundred thousand clones, with about nine tenths seen just once and 0.94% held by the top ten. The sample taken for sequencing was peripheral blood. The gene calls are TRBV27 and TRBJ1-4; D call uncertain. This sequence originates from a woman between 40 and 50 years old who had recovered from COVID-19. CDR3 DNA: TGTGCCAGCAGTTTCTCAGGTGGAAATGAAAAACTGTTTTTT. Residues: CASSFSGGNEKLFF.